Listed here are 29 T cell receptor beta chains from one sample, sequenced in a study of blood T cell repertoires in COVID-19. Produced via immunoSEQ multiplex PCR; TCRdb's table is partial and in-frame only. Here the sample spans approximately 280,000 clones, about 90% being singletons. The sequenced sample was peripheral blood. These receptor sequences come from a woman in her 30s who had recovered from COVID-19.

As to this clone: Other DNA sequences from this sample encode an identical CDR3 as well. The chain employs TRBV11-2 and TRBJ1-1; TRBD1 matches 7 bases. This CDR3 contains 14 residues. The ends lost 5 bases at V and 1 base at J; junction bases unmatched: 4. Germline loops: CDR1 SGHAT, CDR2 FQNNGV. The DNA of the CDR3 is TGTGCCAGCAGCCCCCGACAGGGGAACACTGAAGCTTTCTTT. Translation: CASSPRQGNTEAFF.

In this sample, this clone turned up once. The chain employs TRBV4-1 and TRBJ1-1; 7 positions match TRBD1. CDR3 length: 15 residues. Per germline, CDR1 MGHRA and CDR2 YSYEKL. The V gene end was trimmed by 3 bases and the J gene end by 1 base; junction bases not matched to a gene: 5. DNA of the CDR3: TGCGCCAGCAGCCAGGAAGGACAGGCGAACACTGAAGCTTTCTTT. It translates to CASSQEGQANTEAFF.

This clone appeared once. For the CDR3, the DNA is TGTGCCTGGAGTCCTTTGGACTCCACCATTGAGCAGTTCTTC. Translation gives CAWSPLDSTIEQFF. The chain uses TRBV30 and TRBJ2-1, with D perhaps TRBD2 (5 bases). Trimming stripped 2 bases from V and 9 bases from J, with 17 bases between. CDR1 and CDR2 from the germline V gene are GTSNPN and SVGIG (reference sequence). This CDR3 spans 14 amino acids.

CDR3 protein: CASSPPQVLAYEQYF. In nucleotides, the CDR3 is TGTGCCAGCTCACCGCCGCAGGTACTGGCCTACGAGCAGTACTTC. The chain recombines TRBV18 with TRBJ2-7; no definite D call. Germline V gene data show CDR1 as KGHSH and CDR2 as LQKENI. Trimming stripped 3 bases from V and 2 bases from J, with 14 bases between. This CDR3 comprises 15 residues. The full variable domain, its missing parts supplied by reference TRBV18 and TRBJ2-7, is NAGVMQNPRHLVRRRGQEARLRCSPMKGHSHVYWYRQLPEEGLKFMVYLQKENIIDESGMPKERFSAEFPKEGPSILRIQQVVRGDSAAYFCASSPPQVLAYEQYFGPGTRLTVT.

The V call is TRBV7-2, the J call TRBJ2-1; 9 bases align to TRBD2. Germline V gene lookup returns CDR1 SGHTA and CDR2 FQGNSA. The ends lost 3 bases at V and 9 bases at J; junction bases unmatched: 6. The CDR3 totals 14 residues. For the CDR3, the DNA is TGTGCCAGCAGCTTCTCGCGGGGGGGATTTGAGCAGTTCTTC. Amino acid sequence: CASSFSRGGFEQFF.

The chain combines TRBV5-8 with TRBJ2-7, with TRBD1 matching 8 bases. V gave up 4 bases and J gave up 9 bases; unmatched junction bases: 15. Per the germline V gene, CDR1 is SGHTS and CDR2 is YDEGEE. The CDR3 has 15 residues. The DNA for the CDR3 is TGTGCCAGCAGCCCCGACAGGGGCGCTTTATTGGTGCAGTACTTC. The encoded protein is CASSPDRGALLVQYF.

The chain links TRBV6-1 to TRBJ1-2, with D possibly TRBD1 on 5 matching bases. This CDR3 region has 16 residues. V shed 4 bases and J shed 2 bases, with 17 bases lying between them. Germline CDR1 reads MNHNS; CDR2 reads SASEGT. The CDR3 loop reads CASSGGGWTKNYGYTF. CDR3 bases: TGTGCCAGCAGTGGGGGGGGTTGGACGAAGAACTATGGCTACACCTTC.

This chain's CDR3 is CASRRETGPFYGYTF. The CDR3 DNA reads TGTGCCAGTAGAAGAGAGACAGGCCCTTTCTATGGCTACACCTTC. The chain employs TRBV19 and TRBJ1-2; maybe TRBD1 (6 bases). Per the germline V gene, CDR1 is LNHDA and CDR2 is SQIVND (reference sequence). CDR3 length: 15 amino acids. Trimming removed 6 bases at V and 4 bases at J, with 18 bases between.

Here the CDR3 DNA reads TGCAGTGCCAGTCGGGAAATAACAGATACGCAGTATTTT. It translates to CSASREITDTQYF. The V call is TRBV20-1, the J call TRBJ2-3; tentatively, D is TRBD2 (5 bases). Germline V lookup: CDR1 DFQATT, CDR2 SNEGSKA (reference sequence). Trimming pared 6 bases from V and 3 bases from J, leaving 13 bases between. The CDR3 has 13 amino acids.

The chain combines TRBV28 with TRBJ1-2; possibly TRBD1 for D (6 bases). The CDR3 length is 12 residues. V shed 6 bases and J shed 5 bases, with 10 bases lying between them. Germline CDR1 is MDHEN and CDR2 is SYDVKM. The chain's CDR3 is CASRQGSYGYTF. For the CDR3, the DNA is TGTGCCAGCAGACAGGGAAGTTATGGCTACACCTTC.

CDR3 nucleotide sequence: TGCAGTGCTAGTCCCAGCGGGGGGCCAGATACGCAGTATTTT. This gives the protein CSASPSGGPDTQYF. The rearrangement joins TRBV20-1 to TRBJ2-3; 9 positions match TRBD2. CDR1 is DFQATT and CDR2 is SNEGSKA in the germline V gene (reference sequence). V trimming: 3 bases; J trimming: 4 bases; junction bases outside the gene matches: 5. CDR3 length: 14 residues.

The chain recombines TRBV5-4 with TRBJ2-5; 7 nucleotides align to TRBD2. The J segment lost 1 base and the V segment lost 7 bases, leaving 10 bases of the junction unmatched. This CDR3 spans 15 amino acids. Looked up from germline, CDR1 is SGHNT and CDR2 is YYREEE (reference sequence). For the CDR3, the DNA is TGTGCCAGCCTAGCCTACACGGGGGGCCAAGAGACCCAGTACTTC. Residues: CASLAYTGGQETQYF.

The rearrangement joins TRBV6-4 to TRBJ1-1; 8 nucleotides match TRBD1. Germline CDR1 MRHNA, CDR2 SNTAGT. Unmatched junction bases numbered 28, after V lost 11 bases and J lost 5 bases. The CDR3 is 19 amino acids. CDR3: CAGRTGVDRGKLVGTEAFF. CDR3 bases: TGTGCCGGGAGAACGGGAGTAGACAGGGGTAAATTAGTCGGGACTGAAGCTTTCTTT.

The chain recombines TRBV2 with TRBJ1-3, with TRBD1 matching over 8 bases. CDR3 length: 15 residues. V was clipped by 6 bases and J by 3 bases; unmatched bases: 7. The germline gives CDR1 SNHLY, CDR2 FYNNEI. The CDR3 DNA is TGTGCCAGCAGGGCGGACAGGGTGATTGGAAACACCATATATTTT. Amino acid sequence: CASRADRVIGNTIYF.

The chain is built from TRBV7-9 and TRBJ1-5; tentative D call: TRBD1 (5 bases). The CDR3 consists of 14 residues. CDR1 SEHNR and CDR2 FQNEAQ come from the germline V gene (reference sequence). The V and J ends lost 0 bases and 4 bases respectively, with 7 bases between them. The CDR3 protein is CASSLAGGNQPQHF. The CDR3 coding sequence is TGTGCCAGCAGCTTAGCGGGGGGAAATCAGCCCCAGCATTTT.

The rearrangement joins TRBV10-3 to TRBJ1-6; TRBD1 matches at 11 bases. The CDR3 extends over 15 amino acids. The V and J ends lost 4 bases and 12 bases, in that order; junction bases with no gene match: 8. The germline V gene has CDR1 ENHRY and CDR2 SYGVKD. CDR3 in amino acids: CAISGGQGVREPLHF. Written as DNA, the CDR3 is TGTGCCATCAGTGGGGGACAGGGGGTCCGGGAACCCCTCCACTTT.

The chain recombines TRBV6-2 or TRBV6-3 with TRBJ1-1, with 7 bases matching TRBD1. CDR3 size: 16 residues. V shed 0 bases and J 1 base; nucleotides not matched to a gene: 5. Germline CDR1 reads MNHEY; CDR2 reads SVGEGT. Written as DNA, the CDR3 is TGTGCCAGCAGTTACTCCTACGGACAGGCGAACACTGAAGCTTTCTTT. It codes for CASSYSYGQANTEAFF.

This sequence joins TRBV28 and TRBJ2-7; 8 positions match TRBD2. The CDR3 length is 13 residues. With 5 bases clipped from V and 5 bases from J, the junction kept 5 bases outside the gene matches. The V gene's germline CDR1 is MDHEN and CDR2 SYDVKM. The CDR3 sequence: CASSTGGADEQYF. CDR3 DNA: TGTGCCAGCAGTACGGGGGGGGCCGACGAGCAGTACTTC. Looking up the rest from reference TRBV28 and TRBJ2-7 gives the full variable domain: DVKVTQSSRYLVKRTGEKVFLECVQDMDHENMFWYRQDPGLGLRLIYFSYDVKMKEKGDIPEGYSVSREKKERFSLILESASTNQTSMYLCASSTGGADEQYFGPGTRLTVT.

The chain has TRBV19 and TRBJ2-7; TRBD2 matches 8 bases. Germline loops: CDR1 LNHDA, CDR2 SQIVND (reference sequence). This CDR3 comprises 14 residues. V gave up 3 bases and J gave up 7 bases; unmatched junction bases: 8. CDR3 DNA sequence: TGTGCCAGTAGTATCGGGGGGGATGCCGGGGAGCAGTACTTC. It specifies CASSIGGDAGEQYF.

The genes are TRBV10-3 and TRBJ2-1, with 7 bases identical to TRBD1. Germline V gene sequence: CDR1 ENHRY, CDR2 SYGVKD. The CDR3 runs 15 residues. The V segment lost 5 bases and the J segment 7 bases; nucleotides outside the gene matches: 11. This CDR3 is CAISLRGRLKNEQFF. Here the CDR3 DNA reads TGTGCCATCAGTCTAAGGGGGCGCTTAAAGAATGAGCAGTTCTTC.

This chain links TRBV11-2 with TRBJ2-2; no firm D call. The CDR3 extends over 15 amino acids. In germline, CDR1 is SGHAT, CDR2 FQNNGV. Trimming stripped 1 base from V and 3 bases from J, with 9 bases between. The CDR3 region is CASSLGVFDTGELFF. The CDR3 DNA reads as TGTGCCAGCAGCTTAGGAGTTTTCGACACCGGGGAGCTGTTTTTT.

This clone was counted a few times. The J gene is TRBJ2-3, the V gene TRBV6-6, with 10 bases that match TRBD2. Germline assignment: CDR1 MNHNY and CDR2 SVGAGI (reference sequence). CDR3 length: 16 amino acids. The trim removed 8 bases at V and 4 bases at J, leaving 12 bases unmatched. CDR3 nucleotide sequence: TGTGCCAGCCGAGCCCAGAGCGGGGGGGCAGCAGATACGCAGTATTTT. It specifies CASRAQSGGAADTQYF.

The chain carries TRBV6-5 and TRBJ1-4; 10 bases match TRBD1. Trimming removed 5 bases from V and 6 bases from J; junction bases left unmatched: 6. From germline, CDR1 is MNHEY and CDR2 SVGAGI. The CDR3 length is 15 residues. Here the CDR3 DNA reads TGTGCCAGCAGTATAGGGACAGGGGTACATGAAAAACTGTTTTTT. The encoded protein is CASSIGTGVHEKLFF.

On this clone: At the DNA level, this CDR3 is encoded by other sequences in the same sample as well. This chain uses TRBV2 with TRBJ1-5; 8 positions agree with TRBD1. Germline lookup yields CDR1 SNHLY and CDR2 FYNNEI. The length of the CDR3 is 14 residues. The V and J ends lost 2 bases and 4 bases, in that order; junction bases with no gene match: 1. CDR3 DNA sequence: TGTGCCAGCAGTGAAAACAGGGGGAATCAGCCCCAGCATTTT. Translating gives CASSENRGNQPQHF.

The genes are TRBV5-5 and TRBJ2-1; 8 bases are a match to TRBD2. The CDR3 has 13 amino acids. CDR1 and CDR2 from the germline V gene are SGHKS and YYEKEE (reference sequence). Trimming cost V 0 bases and J 8 bases; bases outside gene matches: 1. The CDR3 nucleotides are TGTGCCAGCAGCTTGGTCGGGGGGGATGAGCAGTTCTTC. Protein sequence: CASSLVGGDEQFF.

This clone was found a few times. This rearrangement joins TRBV3-1 (or the pseudogene TRBV3-2) to TRBJ1-2; 10 nucleotides align to TRBD1. Per the germline V gene, CDR1 is LGHDT and CDR2 is YNNKEL (reference sequence). V dropped 4 bases and J dropped 11; count of bases not matched to a gene: 7. The CDR3 covers 13 residues. The CDR3 is CASSPRDRGLYTF. CDR3 coding DNA: TGTGCCAGCAGCCCCCGGGACAGGGGACTGTACACCTTC.

This clone has more than one count but fewer than ten. The V and J genes are TRBV6-5 and TRBJ2-1; 7 bases are shared with TRBD2. J lost 6 bases, V lost 0 bases, and 8 bases had no gene match. This CDR3 comprises 16 residues. The germline gives CDR1 MNHEY, CDR2 SVGAGI. This CDR3 reads CASSYSSGGRRNEQFF. In DNA form, the CDR3 reads TGTGCCAGCAGTTACTCGTCGGGAGGCCGGCGCAATGAGCAGTTCTTC.

V is TRBV28 and J is TRBJ2-7, with TRBD2 matching over 13 bases. Germline V lookup: CDR1 MDHEN, CDR2 SYDVKM. Losses at the gene ends were 3 bases for V and 2 bases for J; bases not matched to a gene: 10. The CDR3 is made up of 18 amino acids. CDR3 sequence: CASSFSRWGLAGTYEQYF. CDR3 coding DNA: TGTGCCAGCAGTTTTAGTCGTTGGGGACTAGCGGGAACCTACGAGCAGTACTTC.

The genes are TRBV5-1 and TRBJ2-3; tentatively, D is TRBD2 (6 bases). The germline V gene encodes CDR1 SGHRS and CDR2 YFSETQ. The CDR3 runs 14 residues. The germline V and J ends were trimmed by 5 bases and 0 bases, with 10 bases remaining between them. The CDR3 sequence is CASRGGPSTDTQYF. Written as DNA, the CDR3 is TGCGCCAGCAGGGGGGGACCGAGCACAGATACGCAGTATTTT.